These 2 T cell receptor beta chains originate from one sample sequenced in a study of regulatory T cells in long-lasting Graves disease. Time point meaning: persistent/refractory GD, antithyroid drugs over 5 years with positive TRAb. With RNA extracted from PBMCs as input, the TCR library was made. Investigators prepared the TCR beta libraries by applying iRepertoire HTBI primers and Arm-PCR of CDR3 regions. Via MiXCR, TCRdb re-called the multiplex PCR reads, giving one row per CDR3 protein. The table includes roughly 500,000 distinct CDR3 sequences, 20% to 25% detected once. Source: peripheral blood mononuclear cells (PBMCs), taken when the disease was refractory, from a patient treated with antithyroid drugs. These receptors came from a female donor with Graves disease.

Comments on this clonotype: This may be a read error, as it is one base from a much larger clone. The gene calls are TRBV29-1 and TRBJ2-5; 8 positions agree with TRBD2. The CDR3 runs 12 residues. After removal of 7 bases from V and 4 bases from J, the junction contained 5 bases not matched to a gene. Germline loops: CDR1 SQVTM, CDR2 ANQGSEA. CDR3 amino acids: CSAGREVETQYF. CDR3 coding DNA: TGCAGCGCTGGGCGGGAGGTAGAGACCCAGTACTTC.

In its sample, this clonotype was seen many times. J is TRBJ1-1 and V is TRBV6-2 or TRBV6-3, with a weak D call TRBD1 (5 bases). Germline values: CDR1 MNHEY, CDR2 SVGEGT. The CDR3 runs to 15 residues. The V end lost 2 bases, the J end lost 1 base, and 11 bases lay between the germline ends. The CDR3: CASSYRADRNTEAFF. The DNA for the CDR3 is TGTGCCAGCAGTTACCGAGCTGACAGGAACACTGAAGCTTTCTTT.